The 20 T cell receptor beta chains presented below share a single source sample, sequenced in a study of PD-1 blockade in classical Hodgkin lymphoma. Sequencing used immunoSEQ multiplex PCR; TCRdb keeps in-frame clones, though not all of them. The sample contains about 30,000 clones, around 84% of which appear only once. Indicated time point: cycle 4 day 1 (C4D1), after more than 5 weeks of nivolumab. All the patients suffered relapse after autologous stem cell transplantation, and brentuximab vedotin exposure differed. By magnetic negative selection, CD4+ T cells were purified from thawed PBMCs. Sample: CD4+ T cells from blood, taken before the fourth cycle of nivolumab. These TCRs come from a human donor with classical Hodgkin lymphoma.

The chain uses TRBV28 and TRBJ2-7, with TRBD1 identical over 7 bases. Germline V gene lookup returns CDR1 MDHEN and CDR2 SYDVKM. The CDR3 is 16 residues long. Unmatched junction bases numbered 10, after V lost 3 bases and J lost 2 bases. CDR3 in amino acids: CASSLMWDSHPYEQYF. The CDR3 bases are TGTGCCAGCAGTTTGATGTGGGACAGCCACCCCTACGAGCAGTACTTC.

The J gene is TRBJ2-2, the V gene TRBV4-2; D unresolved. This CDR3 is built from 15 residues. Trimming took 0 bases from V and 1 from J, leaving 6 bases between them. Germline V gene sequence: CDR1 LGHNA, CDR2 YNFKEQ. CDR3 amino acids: CASSQDWMNTGELFF. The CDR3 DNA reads TGTGCCAGCAGCCAAGATTGGATGAACACCGGGGAGCTGTTTTTT.

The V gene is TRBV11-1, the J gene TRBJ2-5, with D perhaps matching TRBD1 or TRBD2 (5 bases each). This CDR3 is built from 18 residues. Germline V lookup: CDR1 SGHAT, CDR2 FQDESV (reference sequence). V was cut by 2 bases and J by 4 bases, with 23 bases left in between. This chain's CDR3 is CASSLSEGITGVGETQYF. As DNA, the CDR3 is TGTGCCAGCAGCTTATCCGAGGGGATAACGGGTGTTGGAGAGACCCAGTACTTC.

The DNA of the CDR3 is TGTGCCAGCAGGCCTGGGCAGCCTTCGAACACCGGGGAGCTGTTTTTT. This codes for CASRPGQPSNTGELFF. The chain recombines TRBV7-2 with TRBJ2-2; D gene ambiguous. Deletions cut 6 bases from V and 0 bases from J, with 14 bases between. The CDR3 has 16 amino acids. Germline CDR1 reads SGHTA; CDR2 reads FQGNSA.

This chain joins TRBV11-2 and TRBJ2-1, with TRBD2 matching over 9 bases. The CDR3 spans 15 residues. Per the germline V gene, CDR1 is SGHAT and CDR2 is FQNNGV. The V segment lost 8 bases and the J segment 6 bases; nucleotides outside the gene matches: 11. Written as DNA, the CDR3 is TGTGCCAGCGCAAGGCGGGGGGGCCTCGGCAATGAGCAGTTCTTC. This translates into CASARRGGLGNEQFF.

The DNA for the CDR3 is TGTGCCAGCAGCTTTTCCGGGGAATCAGATACGCAGTATTTT. Protein product: CASSFSGESDTQYF. The chain carries TRBV11-3 and TRBJ2-3; the D gene is possibly TRBD2 (5 bases). The V end was cut by 3 bases, the J end by 4 bases, with 11 bases between. Germline CDR1 SGHNT, CDR2 YENEEA. The CDR3 is 14 residues long. The full variable domain, with the rest looked up from reference TRBV11-3 and TRBJ2-3, is EAGVVQSPRYKIIEKKQPVAFWCNPISGHNTLYWYLQNLGQGPELLIRYENEEAVDDSQLPKDRFSAERLKGVDSTLKIQPAELGDSAVYLCASSFSGESDTQYFGPGTRLTVL.

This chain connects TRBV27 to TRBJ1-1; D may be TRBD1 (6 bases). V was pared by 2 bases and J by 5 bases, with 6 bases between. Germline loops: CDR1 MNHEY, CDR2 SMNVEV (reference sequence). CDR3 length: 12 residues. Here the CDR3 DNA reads TGTGCCAGCAGTTTAAGGGGGACTGAAGCTTTCTTT. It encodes CASSLRGTEAFF.

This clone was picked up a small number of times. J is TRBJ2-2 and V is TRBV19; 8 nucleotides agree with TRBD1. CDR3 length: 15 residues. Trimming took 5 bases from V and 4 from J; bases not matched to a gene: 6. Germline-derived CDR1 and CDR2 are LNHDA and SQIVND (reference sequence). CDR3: CASSASGGRTGELFF. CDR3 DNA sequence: TGTGCCAGTAGTGCGTCAGGGGGCCGCACCGGGGAGCTGTTTTTT. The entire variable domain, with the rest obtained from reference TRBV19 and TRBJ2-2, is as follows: DGGITQSPKYLFRKEGQNVTLSCEQNLNHDAMYWYRQDPGQGLRLIYYSQIVNDFQKGDIAEGYSVSREKKESFPLTVTSAQKNPTAFYLCASSASGGRTGELFFGEGSRLTVL.

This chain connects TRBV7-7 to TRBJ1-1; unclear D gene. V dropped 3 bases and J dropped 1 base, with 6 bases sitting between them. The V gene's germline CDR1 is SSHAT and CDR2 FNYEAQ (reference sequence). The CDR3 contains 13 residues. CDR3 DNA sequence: TGTGCCAGCAGCTTGGACCCGAACACTGAAGCTTTCTTT. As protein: CASSLDPNTEAFF.

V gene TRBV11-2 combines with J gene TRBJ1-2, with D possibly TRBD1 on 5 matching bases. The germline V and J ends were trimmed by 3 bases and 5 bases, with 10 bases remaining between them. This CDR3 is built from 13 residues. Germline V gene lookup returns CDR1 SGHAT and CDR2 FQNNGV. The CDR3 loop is CASSFPPGYGYTF. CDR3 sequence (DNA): TGTGCCAGCAGCTTCCCCCCAGGGTATGGCTACACCTTC.

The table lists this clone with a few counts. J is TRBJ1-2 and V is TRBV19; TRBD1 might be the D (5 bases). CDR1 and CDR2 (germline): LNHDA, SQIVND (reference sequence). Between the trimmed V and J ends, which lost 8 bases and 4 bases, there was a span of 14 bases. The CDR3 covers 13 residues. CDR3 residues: CASGRDWGYGYTF. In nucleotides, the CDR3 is TGTGCCAGTGGCCGGGACTGGGGCTATGGCTACACCTTC.

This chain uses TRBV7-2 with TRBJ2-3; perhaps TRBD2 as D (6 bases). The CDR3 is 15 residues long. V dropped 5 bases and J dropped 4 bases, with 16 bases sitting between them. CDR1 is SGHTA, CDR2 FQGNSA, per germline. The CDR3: CASSPRRGGADTQYF. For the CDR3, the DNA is TGTGCCAGCAGCCCCCGGAGAGGCGGGGCAGATACGCAGTATTTT.

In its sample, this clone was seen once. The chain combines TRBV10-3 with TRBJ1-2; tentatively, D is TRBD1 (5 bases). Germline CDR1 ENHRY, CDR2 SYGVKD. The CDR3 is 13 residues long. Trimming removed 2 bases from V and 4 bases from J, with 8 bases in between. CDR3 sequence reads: CAISEPGTYGYTF. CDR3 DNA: TGTGCCATCAGTGAGCCCGGGACCTATGGCTACACCTTC.

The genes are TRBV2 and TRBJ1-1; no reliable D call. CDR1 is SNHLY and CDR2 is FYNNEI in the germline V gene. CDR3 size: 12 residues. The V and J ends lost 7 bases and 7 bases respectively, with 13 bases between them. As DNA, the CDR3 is TGTGCCAGCACCCGATGGGCGGTTGAAGCTTTCTTT. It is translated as CASTRWAVEAFF.

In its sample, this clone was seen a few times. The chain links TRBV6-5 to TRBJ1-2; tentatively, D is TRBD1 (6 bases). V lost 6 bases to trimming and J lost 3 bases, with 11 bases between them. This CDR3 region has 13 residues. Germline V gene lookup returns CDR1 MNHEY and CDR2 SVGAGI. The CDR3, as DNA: TGTGCCAGCAGAACAGGGTGGCACTATGGCTACACCTTC. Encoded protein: CASRTGWHYGYTF.

The CDR3 spells CASSLEGAGSYEQYF. CDR3 DNA: TGCGCCAGCAGCTTGGAAGGGGCCGGCTCCTACGAGCAGTACTTC. The gene calls are TRBV5-1 and TRBJ2-7; tentatively, D is TRBD1 (5 bases). The germline V gene has CDR1 SGHRS and CDR2 YFSETQ. This CDR3 has 15 residues. V lost 0 bases and J lost 0, with 10 bases in between.

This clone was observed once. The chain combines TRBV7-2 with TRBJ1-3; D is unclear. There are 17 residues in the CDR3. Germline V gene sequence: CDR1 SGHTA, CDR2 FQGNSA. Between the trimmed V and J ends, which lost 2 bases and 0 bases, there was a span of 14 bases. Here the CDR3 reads CASSLFVARNSGNTIYF. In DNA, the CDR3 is TGTGCCAGCAGCTTATTTGTAGCCAGGAACTCTGGAAACACCATATATTTT.

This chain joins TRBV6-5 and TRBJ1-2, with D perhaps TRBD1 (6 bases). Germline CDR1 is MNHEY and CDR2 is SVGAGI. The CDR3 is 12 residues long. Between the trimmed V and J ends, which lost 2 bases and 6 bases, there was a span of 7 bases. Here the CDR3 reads CASSYGGHGYTF. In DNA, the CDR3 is TGTGCCAGCAGTTACGGGGGCCATGGCTACACCTTC.

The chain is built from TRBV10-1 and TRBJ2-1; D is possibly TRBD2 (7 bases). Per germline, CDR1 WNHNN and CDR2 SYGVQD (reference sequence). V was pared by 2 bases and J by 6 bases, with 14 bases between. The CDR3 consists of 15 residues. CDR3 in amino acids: CASSEEGGVGNEQFF. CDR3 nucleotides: TGCGCCAGCAGTGAGGAAGGGGGGGTGGGCAATGAGCAGTTCTTC.

The CDR3 here is CAWSVQGRGSSGANVLTF. Written as DNA, the CDR3 is TGTGCCTGGAGTGTACAGGGCAGGGGTAGCTCTGGGGCCAACGTCCTGACTTTC. J is TRBJ2-6 and V is TRBV30, with D possibly matching TRBD1 (6 bases). The CDR3 spans 18 residues. V gave up 0 bases and J gave up 0 bases, with 15 bases separating them. The germline V gene encodes CDR1 GTSNPN and CDR2 SVGIG (reference sequence).